This T cell receptor beta chain was retrieved from a study of blood T cell repertoires in COVID-19 (dated by TCRdb to about 2020). As for the study more broadly: Collaborator samples came from the United States, Italy and Spain and covered acute and convalescent phases of COVID-19. Deeply sampled blood TCRbeta repertoires from subjects exposed to, actively infected with, or recovered from COVID-19 were included in the dataset. The repertoires were released in a freely available public database intended as a resource for research on the immune response to SARS-CoV-2. Where available, HLA class I and class II types were taken from metadata supplied by the sample provider and were not determined by assay-based typing. Samples came from the ongoing ImmuneRACE study (first 160 participants) plus 1,254 subjects from 6 global collaborators. Sample metadata almost always included a de-identified subject ID, COVID-19 status, age in years and sex. The material from the prospective study consisted of cDNA or gDNA derived from T cells, B-cell-depleted T cells, or PBMCs. The full study reports these points: How much clinical and demographic metadata was included differed by source and by participant, and the metadata was provided uncurated.

In the prospective study, participants were about 18 to 100 years old, resided in about 25 geographic areas of the United States, and were enrolled through a virtual design. To assign participants to cohorts, the prospective study relied on clinical history that participants themselves reported in a screening survey and a study questionnaire. Exposed participants had been in contact with someone with a PCR-confirmed or clinician-diagnosed COVID-19 case within 2 weeks of study entry. In the prospective study, mobile phlebotomists collected whole blood, serum and a nasopharyngeal or oropharyngeal swab from each participant. Additional blood draws and questionnaires over an approximately two-month period could optionally be provided by prospective study participants. Prospective study blood samples were shipped either frozen or at room temperature before DNA extraction. The immunoSEQ Assay, a bias-controlled multiplex PCR, was used to amplify TCRbeta CDR3 regions from genomic DNA. From the authors' description of their analysis: The number of nucleated cells in each sample was estimated by amplification of reference gene primers within the assay. Sequence reads were collapsed and filtered to measure the absolute abundance of every unique TCRbeta CDR3 rearrangement. For each sample, productive Simpson clonality was calculated by taking the square root of Simpson's diversity index across productive rearrangements. TCRdb carries this immuneACCESS record with in-frame sequences only. Its versions omit some clonotypes, under half of them owing to an unresolved V gene in the studies checked, with the rest unexplained. V and J calls plus clone size are reproduced from that table; the DNA served to infer D and trimming. The sample yields 130,000 to 150,000 clones; less than 90% were counted once. The ten largest make up less than 6% of the sample.

CDR1 and CDR2 are drawn from the germline V gene: SGHRS, YFSETQ. The CDR3 contains 14 residues, cysteine and phenylalanine counted. The sequence is cut down to CDR3 DNA, 42 bases in frame from base 1. Trimming removed 4 bases from V and 9 bases from J; the gene matches leave 6 bases unexplained. With regard to this clone: Its target antigen remains unknown. The sample holds no much larger clone one base away, and base qualities are not on file.

The rearranged chain carries TRBV5-1 and TRBJ2-1, with 11 junctional bases fitting TRBD2. Sequencing was carried out using PBMCs or T cells enriched from blood (not recorded which). The receptor was isolated from a woman in her 50s who had been exposed to COVID-19. At the DNA level, the sequence is TGCGCCAGCAGCGTTACTAGCGGGGGTGTTGAGCAGTTCTTC. Its protein product is CASSVTSGGVEQFF.